These 4 T cell receptor beta chains were all obtained from the same sample, sequenced in a study of cytomegalovirus exposure and HLA in healthy donors. TCRdb's copy holds only in-frame clones and misses some; the assay was immunoSEQ multiplex PCR. The table lists some 130,000 clones, about 95% of them singletons, with 1.5% to 2% in the top ten. Sequencing was done on a sample of PBMCs. Receptor source: a man between 18 and 29 years old in good health and CMV-seropositive.

The chain joins TRBV30 to TRBJ2-1, with 8 bases matching TRBD2. The CDR3 runs 11 residues. Germline V lookup: CDR1 GTSNPN, CDR2 SVGIG (reference sequence). The ends lost 4 bases at V and 7 bases at J; junction bases unmatched: 0. DNA for the CDR3: TGTGCCTGGACTAGCGGGAATGAGCAGTTCTTC. Translation gives CAWTSGNEQFF.

Worth noting for this clone: In the same sample, other DNA sequences code for this CDR3. This chain joins TRBV5-1 and TRBJ1-2, with D possibly being TRBD1 (6 bases). CDR3 length equals 12 residues. The V gene's germline CDR1 is SGHRS and CDR2 YFSETQ. V lost 4 bases and J 8 bases, leaving 12 bases between the germline ends. DNA of the CDR3: TGCGCCAGCAGCCCCAACAGGGACGGCTACACCTTC. Translating gives CASSPNRDGYTF.

The gene calls are TRBV11-3 and TRBJ2-2; 11 nucleotides match TRBD2. V trimming: 5 bases; J trimming: 1 base; junction bases outside the gene matches: 3. The CDR3 has 16 amino acids. CDR1 is SGHNT and CDR2 is YENEEA in the germline V gene. The chain's CDR3 is CASSRLAGLNTGELFF. In DNA form, the CDR3 reads TGTGCCAGCAGCCGACTAGCGGGATTGAACACCGGGGAGCTGTTTTTT.

By share, this clone ranks as medium-sized. The chain links TRBV11-2 to TRBJ2-2; tentative D call: TRBD2 (6 bases). The V gene's germline CDR1 is SGHAT and CDR2 FQNNGV. V shed 7 bases and J shed 9 bases, with 18 bases lying between them. The CDR3 length is 14 residues. The CDR3 reads CASNLQGGIRELFF. In DNA, the CDR3 is TGTGCCAGCAACCTTCAGGGCGGGATCAGGGAGCTGTTTTTT.